The 4 T cell receptor beta chains in this list originate from one sample, sequenced in a study of blood T cell repertoires in COVID-19. Produced via immunoSEQ multiplex PCR; TCRdb's table is partial and in-frame only. The table records about 210,000 clones, 85% of them present only once. The sequenced material came from peripheral blood. Every receptor here comes from a man aged 60 to 69 with COVID-19, enrolled during active disease.

The chain combines TRBV27 with TRBJ1-5, with TRBD1 as a possible D gene (5 bases). CDR1 and CDR2 from the germline V gene are MNHEY and SMNVEV (reference sequence). The CDR3 length is 13 residues. With 2 bases removed from V and 9 bases from J, the gap between germline ends came to 11 bases. CDR3 region: CASSLEIGGPQHF. The CDR3 DNA reads TGTGCCAGCAGTTTAGAGATCGGGGGGCCCCAGCATTTT.

The chain is built from TRBV5-8 and TRBJ1-1; D is possibly TRBD1 (5 bases). This CDR3 contains 15 residues. V was pared by 6 bases and J by 11 bases, with 26 bases between. CDR1 and CDR2 from the germline V gene are SGHTS and YDEGEE. For the CDR3, the DNA is TGTGCCAGCACCTTAAATCAGGGTTCGTTCACGGTCGCTTTCTTT. Translation: CASTLNQGSFTVAFF.

The chain carries TRBV5-4 and TRBJ1-6; D possibly corresponds to TRBD1 (5 bases). CDR1 and CDR2 (germline): SGHNT, YYREEE (reference sequence). With 1 base removed from V and 6 bases from J, the gap between germline ends came to 11 bases. This CDR3 has 15 amino acids. The CDR3 DNA reads TGTGCCAGCAGCTTGAAGGAGCAGGGTAATTCACCCCTCCACTTT. Translated, it gives CASSLKEQGNSPLHF.

This clone came up a few times. The chain carries TRBV5-1 and TRBJ2-2, with D perhaps matching TRBD1 (6 bases). The CDR3 runs to 13 residues. V lost 5 bases and J 3 bases, leaving 8 bases between the germline ends. Germline V lookup: CDR1 SGHRS, CDR2 YFSETQ. CDR3 protein: CASRYRDTGELFF. The DNA of the CDR3 is TGCGCCAGCAGGTACAGGGACACCGGGGAGCTGTTTTTT.